The clone carrying this T cell receptor (beta chain) showed up many times. The data originate from a study of identical twins. TCRdb reprocessed the 5' RACE reads with MiXCR, giving one entry per CDR3 protein. The table records under 250,000 distinct CDR3 sequences, 6.5% to 9% of them present only once. Germline lookup yields CDR1 MNHEY and CDR2 SMNVEV (reference sequence). J was trimmed by 2 bases and V by 11 bases; bases with no gene match: 4. The CDR3 extends over 14 amino acids. These records were also assigned to another study, of yellow fever vaccine responses in identical twins.

Sequencing input: CD8+ T cells sorted from blood. The chain links TRBV27 to TRBJ2-3; 13 bases align to TRBD2. This TCR was sampled from a woman younger than 30 in good health. CDR3 sequence (DNA): TGTGCCGTCGGACTAGCGGGAGCCACAGATACGCAGTATTTT. As protein: CAVGLAGATDTQYF.